Included here is one T cell receptor (beta chain) sequence, with context. Its matching antigen is unknown. Since a much larger clone is just one base distant, this may be a read error. Next came a second PCR, run for about 7 to 12 cycles, which used a sample-barcoded 5' primer along with a J-beta primer mix. Each cDNA was tagged by a template-switch adaptor containing 12 random nucleotides. TCRdb analysed the 5' RACE reads with MiXCR anew, one entry per CDR3 protein. Of a few hundred thousand distinct CDR3 sequences in the sample, 27% were seen once. The sample belongs to a study of blood T cells in healthy people across ages. Study outcomes and limitations: Older individuals had lower TCR beta diversity per million T cells (the decline was roughly linear). Versus aged donors, long-lived donors had higher diversity and more naive CD4+ cells. Strong correlation was found linking TCR beta diversity to naive T cell percentage.

The CDR3 has 14 residues. Germline CDR1 is SEHNR and CDR2 is FQNEAQ (reference sequence). The V gene lost 4 bases and the J gene lost 1 base, with 9 bases spanning the gap. These sequences were also reported in another study, on T cells of mothers and their children.

V gene TRBV7-9 combines with J gene TRBJ2-3, with D perhaps being TRBD1 or TRBD2 (5 bases each). What was sequenced was blood. The receptor was derived from a boy aged 2 to 10 in good health. The chain's CDR3 is CASSSTGRTDTQYF. CDR3 coding DNA: TGTGCCAGCAGCTCCACGGGGCGCACAGATACGCAGTATTTT.